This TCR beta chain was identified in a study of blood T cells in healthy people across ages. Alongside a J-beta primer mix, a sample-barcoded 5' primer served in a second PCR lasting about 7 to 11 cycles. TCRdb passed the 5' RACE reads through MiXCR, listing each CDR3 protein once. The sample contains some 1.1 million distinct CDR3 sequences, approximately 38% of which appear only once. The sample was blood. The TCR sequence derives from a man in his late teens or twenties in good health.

CDR3 sequence: CASSYSAADAATNEKLFF. CDR3 sequence (DNA): TGTGCCAGCAGTTACTCCGCGGCAGATGCGGCAACTAATGAAAAACTGTTTTTT. The chain recombines TRBV6-5 with TRBJ1-4; D gene uncertain. The CDR3 covers 18 residues. Between the trimmed V and J ends, which lost 0 bases and 0 bases, there was a span of 14 bases. CDR1 is MNHEY, CDR2 SVGAGI, per germline.